This T cell receptor (beta chain) comes out of a study of long-term antiretroviral therapy in people with HIV. The germline V gene has CDR1 SGHDT and CDR2 YYEEEE. The CDR3 consists of 15 residues. Trimming cost V 0 bases and J 5 bases; bases outside gene matches: 5. With regard to this clone: Its matching antigen is unknown.

The immunoSEQ assay was v3.0, run at survey level. TCRdb keeps only in-frame clones here, not all; method: immunoSEQ multiplex PCR. Of approximately 28,000 clones listed, roughly 96% were seen once; the top ten hold 8.1%. Study observations and caveats: ART was followed by higher diversity that remained below transplant donor controls.

This chain connects TRBV5-6 to TRBJ2-5, with 9 positions matching TRBD2. The specimen was unsorted PBMCs, collected 5.3 years after starting antiretroviral therapy. The source of this sequence is a man aged 25-40 years with HIV. CDR3 nucleotides: TGTGCCAGCAGCTTGGTAGCGGGGGTAATCGAGACCCAGTACTTC. It codes for CASSLVAGVIETQYF.